This TCR beta chain came from a study of cytomegalovirus exposure and HLA in healthy donors. About this clone: Its antigen is as yet unknown.

The PCR contained 60 Vbeta and 13 Jbeta primers. Per the study methods: In a later analysis, around 10 million of some 80 million unique beta chains occurred in at least two donors. Sequenced by immunoSEQ multiplex PCR; TCRdb stores in-frame clones only, minus some. V and J calls and clone size come straight from that table; D and trimming were deduced from the DNA. This table has 210,000 or so clones, approximately 84% appearing once. Trimming left V 2 bases short and J 8 bases short, with 12 bases between. This CDR3 has 13 amino acids. Per germline, CDR1 KGHSH and CDR2 LQKENI. Study observations and caveats: Most TCRs appeared rarely, but some public TCRs recurred in many donors. Earlier analysis found most TCR beta V segments productive about 90% or about 30% of the time. Several V segments, TRBV6-2 and TRBV6-3 among them, could not be told apart and were dropped.

The receptor was derived from a woman aged 40-49 years in good health and CMV-seronegative. The chain links TRBV18 to TRBJ1-2; D uncertain. The sample comprised PBMCs. The DNA of the CDR3 is TGTGCCAGCTCACCAAATGGTAGAGGGGGCTACACCTTC. Protein product: CASSPNGRGGYTF.